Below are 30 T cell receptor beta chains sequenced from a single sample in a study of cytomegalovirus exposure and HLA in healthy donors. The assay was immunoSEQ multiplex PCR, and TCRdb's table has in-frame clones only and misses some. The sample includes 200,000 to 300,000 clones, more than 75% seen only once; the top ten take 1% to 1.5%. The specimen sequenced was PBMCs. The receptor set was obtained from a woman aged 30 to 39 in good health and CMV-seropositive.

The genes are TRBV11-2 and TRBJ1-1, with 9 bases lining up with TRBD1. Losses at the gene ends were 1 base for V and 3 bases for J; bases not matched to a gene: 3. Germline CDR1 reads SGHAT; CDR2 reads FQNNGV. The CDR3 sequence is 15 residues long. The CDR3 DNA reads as TGTGCCAGCAGCTTAGTGACAGGGGGTGACACTGAAGCTTTCTTT. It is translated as CASSLVTGGDTEAFF.

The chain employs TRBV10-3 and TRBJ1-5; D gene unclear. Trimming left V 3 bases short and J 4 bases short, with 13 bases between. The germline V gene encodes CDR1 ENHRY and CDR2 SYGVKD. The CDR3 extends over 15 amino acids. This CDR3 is CAISESGIANQPQHF. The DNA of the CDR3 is TGTGCCATCAGTGAATCGGGAATTGCAAATCAGCCCCAGCATTTT.

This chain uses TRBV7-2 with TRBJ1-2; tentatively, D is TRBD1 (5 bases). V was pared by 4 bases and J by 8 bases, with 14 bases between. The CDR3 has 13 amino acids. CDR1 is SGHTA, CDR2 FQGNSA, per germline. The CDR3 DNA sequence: TGTGCCAGCAGCTCGACCCCAGGGTTGGGCTACACCTTC. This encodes CASSSTPGLGYTF.

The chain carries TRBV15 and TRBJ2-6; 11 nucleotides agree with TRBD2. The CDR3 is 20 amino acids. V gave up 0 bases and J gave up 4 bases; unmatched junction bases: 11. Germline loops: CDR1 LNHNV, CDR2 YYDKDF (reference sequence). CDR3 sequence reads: CATSRDRLLAGVRGANVLTF. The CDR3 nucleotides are TGTGCCACCAGCAGAGATCGCCTACTAGCGGGAGTAAGAGGGGCCAACGTCCTGACTTTC.

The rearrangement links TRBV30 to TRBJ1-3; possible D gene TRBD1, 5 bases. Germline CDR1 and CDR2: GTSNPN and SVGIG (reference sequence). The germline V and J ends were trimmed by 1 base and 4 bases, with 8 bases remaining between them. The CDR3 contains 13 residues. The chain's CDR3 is CAWSGQTGNTIYF. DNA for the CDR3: TGTGCCTGGAGTGGACAGACGGGAAACACCATATATTTT.

Here the CDR3 reads CAIPGTNYGYTF. The DNA of the CDR3 is TGTGCCATCCCCGGGACTAACTATGGCTACACCTTC. This chain connects TRBV28 to TRBJ1-2, with no clear D. CDR1 and CDR2 from the germline V gene are MDHEN and SYDVKM. CDR3 size: 12 residues. Trimming left V 10 bases short and J 0 bases short, with 9 bases between.

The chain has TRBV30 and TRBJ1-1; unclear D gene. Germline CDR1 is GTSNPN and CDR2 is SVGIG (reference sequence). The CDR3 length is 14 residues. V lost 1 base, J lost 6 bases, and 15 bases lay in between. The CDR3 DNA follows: TGTGCCTGGAGTGAAGAGGCGGTGGGTGCTGAAGCTTTCTTT. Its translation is CAWSEEAVGAEAFF.

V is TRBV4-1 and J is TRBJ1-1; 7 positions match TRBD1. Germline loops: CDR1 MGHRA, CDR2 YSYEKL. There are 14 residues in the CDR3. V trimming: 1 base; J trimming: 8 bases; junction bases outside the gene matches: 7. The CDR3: CASSQGGTVQEAFF. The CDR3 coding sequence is TGCGCCAGCAGCCAAGGGGGGACAGTACAAGAAGCTTTCTTT.

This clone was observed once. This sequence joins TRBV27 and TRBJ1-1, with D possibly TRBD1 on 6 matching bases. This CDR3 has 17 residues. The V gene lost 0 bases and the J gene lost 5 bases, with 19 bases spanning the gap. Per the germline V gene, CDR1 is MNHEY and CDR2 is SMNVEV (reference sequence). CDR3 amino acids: CASSLSAPGAGFTEAFF. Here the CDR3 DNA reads TGTGCCAGCAGTTTATCTGCACCAGGGGCAGGGTTTACTGAAGCTTTCTTT.

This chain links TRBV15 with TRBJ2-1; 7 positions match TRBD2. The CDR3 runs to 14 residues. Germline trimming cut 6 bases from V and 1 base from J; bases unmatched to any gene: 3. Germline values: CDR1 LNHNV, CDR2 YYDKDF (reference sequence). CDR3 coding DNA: TGTGCCACCAGACTAGCGCTTTCCTACAATGAGCAGTTCTTC. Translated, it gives CATRLALSYNEQFF.

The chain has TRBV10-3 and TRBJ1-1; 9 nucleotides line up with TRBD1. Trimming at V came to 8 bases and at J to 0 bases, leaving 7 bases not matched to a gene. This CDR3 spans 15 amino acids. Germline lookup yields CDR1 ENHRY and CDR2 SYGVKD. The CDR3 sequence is CAIGGTGTLNTEAFF. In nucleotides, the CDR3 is TGTGCCATCGGGGGGACAGGGACTTTGAACACTGAAGCTTTCTTT.

This CDR3 reads CASSDGLAGVTGELFF. CDR3 DNA: TGCGCCAGCAGCGACGGACTAGCGGGAGTGACCGGGGAGCTGTTTTTT. This chain connects TRBV5-1 to TRBJ2-2, with 13 bases identical to TRBD2. CDR3 length: 16 amino acids. After removal of 4 bases from V and 5 bases from J, the junction contained 5 bases not matched to a gene. The germline CDR1 and CDR2 sequences are SGHRS and YFSETQ.

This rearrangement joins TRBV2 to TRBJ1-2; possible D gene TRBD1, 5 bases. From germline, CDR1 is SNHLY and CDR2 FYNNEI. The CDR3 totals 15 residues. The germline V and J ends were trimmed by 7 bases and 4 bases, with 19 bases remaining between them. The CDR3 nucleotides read TGTGCCAGCACTGGGGTGACTATGGGGGGCTATGGCTACACCTTC. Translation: CASTGVTMGGYGYTF.

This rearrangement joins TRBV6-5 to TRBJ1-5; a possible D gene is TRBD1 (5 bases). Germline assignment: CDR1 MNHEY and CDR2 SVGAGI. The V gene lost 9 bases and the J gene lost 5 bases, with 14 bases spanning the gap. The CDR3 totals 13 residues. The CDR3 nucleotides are TGTGCCAGTACACGGGGGGTCGATCAGCCCCAGCATTTT. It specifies CASTRGVDQPQHF.

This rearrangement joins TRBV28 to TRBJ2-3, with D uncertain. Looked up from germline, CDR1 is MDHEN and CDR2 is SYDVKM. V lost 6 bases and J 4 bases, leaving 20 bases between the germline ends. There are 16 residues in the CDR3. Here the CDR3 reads CASSSPVRGYPDTQYF. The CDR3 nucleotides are TGTGCCAGCAGCTCGCCTGTACGAGGTTATCCAGATACGCAGTATTTT.

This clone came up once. This CDR3 reads CASSDPDRSTSSNQPQHF. The CDR3 nucleotides are TGTGCCAGCAGTGACCCGGACAGATCAACATCTAGCAATCAGCCCCAGCATTTT. The chain is built from TRBV6-4 and TRBJ1-5; D may be TRBD1 (6 bases). The CDR3 sequence is 18 residues long. Trimming cost V 2 bases and J 0 bases, with 17 bases left between them. CDR1 MRHNA and CDR2 SNTAGT come from the germline V gene.

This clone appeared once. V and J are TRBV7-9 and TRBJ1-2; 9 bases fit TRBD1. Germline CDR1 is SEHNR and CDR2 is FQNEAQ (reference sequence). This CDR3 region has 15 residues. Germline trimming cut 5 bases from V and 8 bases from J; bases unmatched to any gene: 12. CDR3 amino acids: CASSIVGTGSYGYTF. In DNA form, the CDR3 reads TGTGCCAGCAGCATTGTCGGGACAGGGAGTTACGGCTACACCTTC. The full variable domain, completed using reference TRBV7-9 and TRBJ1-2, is DTGVSQNPRHKITKRGQNVTFRCDPISEHNRLYWYRQTLGQGPEFLTYFQNEAQLEKSRLLSDRFSAERPKGSFSTLEIQRTEQGDSAMYLCASSIVGTGSYGYTFGSGTRLTVV.

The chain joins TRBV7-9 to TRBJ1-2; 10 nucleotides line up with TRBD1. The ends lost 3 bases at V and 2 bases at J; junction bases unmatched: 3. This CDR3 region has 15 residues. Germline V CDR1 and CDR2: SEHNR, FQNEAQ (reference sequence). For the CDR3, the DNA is TGTGCCAGCAGCTTCGGACAGGGGGAAAACTATGGCTACACCTTC. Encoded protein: CASSFGQGENYGYTF.

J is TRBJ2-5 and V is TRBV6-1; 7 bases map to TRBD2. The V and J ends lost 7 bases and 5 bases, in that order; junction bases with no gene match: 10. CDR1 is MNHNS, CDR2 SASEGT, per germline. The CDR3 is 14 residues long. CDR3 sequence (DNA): TGTGCCAGCACTGGGGACTATTTTGGGGAGACCCAGTACTTC. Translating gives CASTGDYFGETQYF.

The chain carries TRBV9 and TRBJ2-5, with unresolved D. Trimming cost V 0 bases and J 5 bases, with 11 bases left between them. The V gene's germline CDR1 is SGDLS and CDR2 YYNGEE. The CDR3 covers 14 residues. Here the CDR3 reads CASSVDGPAETQYF. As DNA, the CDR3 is TGTGCCAGCAGCGTAGATGGGCCCGCGGAGACCCAGTACTTC.

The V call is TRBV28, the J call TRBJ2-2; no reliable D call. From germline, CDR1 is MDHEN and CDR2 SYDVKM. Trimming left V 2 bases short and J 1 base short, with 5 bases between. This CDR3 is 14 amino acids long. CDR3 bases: TGTGCCAGCAGTTTACTAGTGAACACCGGGGAGCTGTTTTTT. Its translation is CASSLLVNTGELFF.

The CDR3 protein is CASFRQGRSYEQYF. The CDR3 DNA reads TGTGCCTCATTTCGACAGGGGAGATCCTACGAGCAGTACTTC. This rearrangement joins TRBV30 to TRBJ2-7; 8 positions match TRBD1. CDR1 and CDR2 (germline): GTSNPN, SVGIG (reference sequence). The V and J ends lost 7 bases and 1 base, in that order; junction bases with no gene match: 9. The CDR3 loop spans 14 amino acids.

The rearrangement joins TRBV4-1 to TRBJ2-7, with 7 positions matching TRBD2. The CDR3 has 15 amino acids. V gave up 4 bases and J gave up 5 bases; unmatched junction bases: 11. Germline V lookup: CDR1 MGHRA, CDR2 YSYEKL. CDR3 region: CASSLGSGPPHEQYF. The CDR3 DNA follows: TGCGCCAGCAGCCTGGGTAGCGGGCCCCCCCACGAGCAGTACTTC.

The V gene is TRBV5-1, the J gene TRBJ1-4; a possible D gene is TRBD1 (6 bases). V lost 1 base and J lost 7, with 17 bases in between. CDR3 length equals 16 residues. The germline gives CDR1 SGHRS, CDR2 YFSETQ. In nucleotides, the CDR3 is TGCGCCAGCAGCTTGACAGGGCCTGCTTTGGGTGAAAAACTGTTTTTT. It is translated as CASSLTGPALGEKLFF.

The DNA for the CDR3 is TGTGCCAGCTCAGCGGACAGAGAAAACACCGGGGAGCTGTTTTTT. Its translation is CASSADRENTGELFF. This chain links TRBV18 with TRBJ2-2; maybe TRBD1 (6 bases). The CDR3 consists of 15 residues. Germline loops: CDR1 KGHSH, CDR2 LQKENI. V was pared by 5 bases and J by 2 bases, with 12 bases between.

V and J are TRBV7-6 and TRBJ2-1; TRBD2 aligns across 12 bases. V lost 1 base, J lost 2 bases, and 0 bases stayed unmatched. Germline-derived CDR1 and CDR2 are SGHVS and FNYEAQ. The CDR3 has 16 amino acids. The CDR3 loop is CASSLGLAGAYNEQFF. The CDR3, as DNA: TGTGCCAGCAGCTTAGGACTAGCGGGAGCCTACAATGAGCAGTTCTTC.

The CDR3 DNA follows: TGCGCCAGCAGCCAAGAGATCGGGAGGGCCGTAACAGATACGCAGTATTTT. It is translated as CASSQEIGRAVTDTQYF. The J gene is TRBJ2-3, the V gene TRBV4-1; 8 positions agree with TRBD2. V dropped 0 bases and J dropped 3; count of bases not matched to a gene: 8. CDR3 length: 17 amino acids. CDR1 is MGHRA and CDR2 is YSYEKL in the germline V gene.

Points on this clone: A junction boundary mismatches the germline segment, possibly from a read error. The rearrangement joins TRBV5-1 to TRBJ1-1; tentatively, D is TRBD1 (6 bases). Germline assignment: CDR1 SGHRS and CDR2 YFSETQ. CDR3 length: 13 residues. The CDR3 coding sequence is TGCGCCAGCAGCTCAACAGGGAACGCTGAAGCTTTCTTT. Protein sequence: CASSSTGNAEAFF.

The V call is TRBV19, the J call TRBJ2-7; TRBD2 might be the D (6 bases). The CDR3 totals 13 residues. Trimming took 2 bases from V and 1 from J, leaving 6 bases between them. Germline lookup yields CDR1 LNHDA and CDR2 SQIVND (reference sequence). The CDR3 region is CASSIRESYEQYF. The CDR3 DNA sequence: TGTGCCAGTAGTATACGGGAGTCCTACGAGCAGTACTTC.

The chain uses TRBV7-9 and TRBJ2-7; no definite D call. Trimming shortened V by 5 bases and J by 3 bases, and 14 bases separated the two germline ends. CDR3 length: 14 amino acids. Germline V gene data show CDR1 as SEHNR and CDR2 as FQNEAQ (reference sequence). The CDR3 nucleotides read TGTGCCAGCAGCCGACTGAATACTGACTACGAGCAGTACTTC. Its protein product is CASSRLNTDYEQYF.